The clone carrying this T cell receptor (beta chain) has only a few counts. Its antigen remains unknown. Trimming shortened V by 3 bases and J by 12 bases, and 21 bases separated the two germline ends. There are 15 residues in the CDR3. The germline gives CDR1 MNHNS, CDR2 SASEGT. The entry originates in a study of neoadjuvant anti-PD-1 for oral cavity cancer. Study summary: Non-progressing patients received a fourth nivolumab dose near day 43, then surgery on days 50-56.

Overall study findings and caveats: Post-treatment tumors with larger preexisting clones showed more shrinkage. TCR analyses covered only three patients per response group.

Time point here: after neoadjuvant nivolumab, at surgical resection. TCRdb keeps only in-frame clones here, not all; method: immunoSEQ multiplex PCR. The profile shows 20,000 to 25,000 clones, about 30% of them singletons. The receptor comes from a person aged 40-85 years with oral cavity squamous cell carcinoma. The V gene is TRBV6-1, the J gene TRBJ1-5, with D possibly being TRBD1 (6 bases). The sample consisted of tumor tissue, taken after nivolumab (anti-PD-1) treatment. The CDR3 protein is CASSDSWTAPWDQHF. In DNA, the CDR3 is TGTGCCAGCAGTGATTCGTGGACAGCTCCTTGGGACCAGCATTTT.